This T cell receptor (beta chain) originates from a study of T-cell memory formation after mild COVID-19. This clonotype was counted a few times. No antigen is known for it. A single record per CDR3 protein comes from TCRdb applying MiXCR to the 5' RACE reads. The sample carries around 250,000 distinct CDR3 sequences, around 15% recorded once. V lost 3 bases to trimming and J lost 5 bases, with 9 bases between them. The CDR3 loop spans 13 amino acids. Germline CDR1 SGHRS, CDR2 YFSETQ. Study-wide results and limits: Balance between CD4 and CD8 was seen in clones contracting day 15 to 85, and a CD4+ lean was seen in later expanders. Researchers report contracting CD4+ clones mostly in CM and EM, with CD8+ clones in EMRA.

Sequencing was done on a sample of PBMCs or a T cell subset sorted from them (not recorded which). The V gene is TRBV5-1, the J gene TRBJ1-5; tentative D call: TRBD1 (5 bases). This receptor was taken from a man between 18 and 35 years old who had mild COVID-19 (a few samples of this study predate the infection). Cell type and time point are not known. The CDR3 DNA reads TGCGCCAGCAGCTCTGGGGCGGATCAGCCCCAGCATTTT. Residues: CASSSGADQPQHF.